These 14 T cell receptor beta chains came from one sample sequenced in a study of T cells in Graves' hyperthyroidism and ophthalmopathy. From RNA transcripts, TCR beta CDR3 regions were amplified. The HTBI primer set was used in a first-round RT-PCR of the TCR CDR3. One entry per CDR3 protein, called by TCRdb with MiXCR from the multiplex PCR reads. The table records 350,000 to 450,000 distinct CDR3 sequences, about a sixth of them present only once. The specimen was blood. The receptors stem from a woman in her twenties or thirties with Graves' hyperthyroidism that later progressed to Graves' ophthalmopathy.

This clonotype was detected ten times or more. The chain carries TRBV11-2 and TRBJ1-1; TRBD1 might be the D (5 bases). Germline values: CDR1 SGHAT, CDR2 FQNNGV. Trimming stripped 4 bases from V and 7 bases from J, with 22 bases between. This CDR3 region has 16 residues. CDR3 DNA: TGTGCCAGCAGCTCGCGTCATCTTACAGGAGAAGTTGAAGCTTTCTTT. Its protein product is CASSSRHLTGEVEAFF.

This clonotype was observed at least ten times. The V gene is TRBV6-1, the J gene TRBJ2-7; D tentatively reads TRBD1 or TRBD2 (5 bases each). Germline V gene sequence: CDR1 MNHNS, CDR2 SASEGT. The CDR3 is 16 amino acids. V lost 7 bases, J lost 3 bases, and 22 bases lay in between. The chain's CDR3 is CASTQPGEGPNYEQYF. DNA for the CDR3: TGTGCCAGCACACAACCGGGCGAGGGGCCAAACTACGAGCAGTACTTC.

This clonotype was found many times. The rearrangement links TRBV5-1 to TRBJ1-6; D is unresolved. V gave up 4 bases and J gave up 5 bases, with 4 bases separating them. Germline CDR1 reads SGHRS; CDR2 reads YFSETQ. The CDR3 is 12 amino acids. The CDR3 DNA reads as TGCGCCAGCAGCGTAAATAATTCACCCCTCCACTTT. Residues: CASSVNNSPLHF.

This clonotype was found a few times. CDR3 coding DNA: TGCGCCAGCAGCCAAGATAGTGGGACTAGTAGGTACGAGCAGTACTTC. It yields the protein CASSQDSGTSRYEQYF. V gene TRBV4-1 combines with J gene TRBJ2-7; 8 nucleotides align to TRBD2. Germline V gene data show CDR1 as MGHRA and CDR2 as YSYEKL. The CDR3 is made up of 16 amino acids. V lost 0 bases, J lost 4 bases, and 8 bases stayed unmatched.

The sample holds many counts of this clonotype. J is TRBJ2-7 and V is TRBV7-8, with 10 nucleotides matching TRBD2. V shed 3 bases and J 1 base; nucleotides not matched to a gene: 3. In germline, CDR1 is SGHVS, CDR2 FQNEAQ. The CDR3 has 15 amino acids. CDR3 nucleotide sequence: TGTGCCAGCAGCTTTGGGACTAGCGTTTCCTACGAGCAGTACTTC. It translates to CASSFGTSVSYEQYF.

This clonotype was observed a few times. The chain is built from TRBV27 and TRBJ2-7, with a possible D match to TRBD2 (6 bases). Germline V CDR1 and CDR2: MNHEY, SMNVEV (reference sequence). The CDR3 is 12 amino acids. The ends were cut back, 6 bases at V and 3 bases at J, with 9 bases in the middle. In DNA form, the CDR3 reads TGTGCCAGCAGCCAAGCGGGCTACGAGCAGTACTTC. It specifies CASSQAGYEQYF.

This clonotype appeared a few times. The chain has TRBV7-9 and TRBJ2-5; a weak D match, TRBD2 (5 bases). The V end was cut by 10 bases, the J end by 7 bases, with 16 bases between. From germline, CDR1 is SEHNR and CDR2 FQNEAQ (reference sequence). The CDR3 has 12 residues. The CDR3 DNA reads as TGTGCCACGTCTGGGGAGTGGGGGACCCAGTACTTC. It translates to CATSGEWGTQYF.

This clonotype was seen more than once but under ten times. V is TRBV4-2 and J is TRBJ1-5; 8 bases match TRBD1. The CDR3 is 16 residues long. Germline lookup yields CDR1 LGHNA and CDR2 YNFKEQ. The V segment lost 4 bases and the J segment 0 bases; nucleotides outside the gene matches: 5. This CDR3 is CASSLRTGNSNQPQHF. The CDR3 nucleotides are TGTGCCAGCAGCCTACGGACAGGGAATAGCAATCAGCCCCAGCATTTT.

This clonotype has a handful of counts. The gene calls are TRBV6-1 and TRBJ2-7, with no clear D. The CDR3 contains 13 residues. Trimming removed 6 bases from V and 3 bases from J, with 12 bases in between. The V gene's germline CDR1 is MNHNS and CDR2 SASEGT. DNA of the CDR3: TGTGCCAGCAGCCACGGACCCTACTACGAGCAGTACTTC. It specifies CASSHGPYYEQYF.

This clonotype was observed a few times. This sequence joins TRBV5-1 and TRBJ1-2; weak D call: TRBD1 (5 bases). This CDR3 region has 13 residues. The germline V gene has CDR1 SGHRS and CDR2 YFSETQ. The V and J ends lost 4 bases and 8 bases respectively, with 15 bases between them. As DNA, the CDR3 is TGCGCCAGCAGCCCGCTGGGGGGGGTCGGCTACACCTTC. Its protein product is CASSPLGGVGYTF. The full variable domain, its missing parts supplied by reference TRBV5-1 and TRBJ1-2, is KAGVTQTPRYLIKTRGQQVTLSCSPISGHRSVSWYQQTPGQGLQFLFEYFSETQRNKGNFPGRFSGRQFSNSRSEMNVSTLELGDSALYLCASSPLGGVGYTFGSGTRLTVV.

This clonotype was observed many times. The chain has TRBV2 and TRBJ2-3; perhaps TRBD2 as D (6 bases). Germline-derived CDR1 and CDR2 are SNHLY and FYNNEI. CDR3 size: 14 residues. V lost 7 bases and J 1 base, leaving 12 bases between the germline ends. The CDR3 region is CASTEGYRTDTQYF. The CDR3 DNA reads TGTGCCAGCACGGAGGGCTATCGCACAGATACGCAGTATTTT.

This clonotype has a count of ten or more. The rearrangement uses TRBV9 and TRBJ2-7; 7 bases match TRBD1. The CDR3 is 15 amino acids. CDR1 is SGDLS, CDR2 YYNGEE, per germline. V was clipped by 2 bases and J by 2 bases; unmatched bases: 7. The CDR3 is CASSVGTARTYEQYF. Here the CDR3 DNA reads TGTGCCAGCAGCGTTGGGACAGCCAGAACCTACGAGCAGTACTTC.

This clonotype showed up just once. This may come from a read error, since a much larger clone is one base off. The chain uses TRBV12-3 or TRBV12-4 and TRBJ2-6; possibly TRBD1 or TRBD2 for D (5 bases each). The CDR3 is made up of 15 amino acids. CDR3 in DNA: TGTGACAGCAGCGGCCTAAGCTCTGGGGCCAGCGTCCTGACTTTC. This sequence encodes CDSSGLSSGASVLTF.

The chain uses TRBV6-1 and TRBJ2-5, with 12 bases identical to TRBD2. V lost 4 bases to trimming and J lost 7 bases; unmatched junction nucleotides: 7. This CDR3 region has 15 residues. The germline V gene encodes CDR1 MNHNS and CDR2 SASEGT. The CDR3, as DNA: TGTGCCAGCAGTGCCCTAGCGGGGGGGCCCGGGACCCAGTACTTC. Translation gives CASSALAGGPGTQYF.